One sample yielded the 22 T cell receptor beta chains listed below, sequenced in a study of blood T cells in healthy people across ages. Through a sample-barcoded 5' primer and a J-beta primer mix, a second PCR was run for about 6 to 11 cycles. MiXCR, applied by TCRdb to the 5' RACE reads, yields one record per CDR3 protein. The repertoire consists of about 720,000 distinct CDR3 sequences, with 20% to 25% occurring once and the leading ten covering 22%. The sample taken for sequencing was blood. The receptors stem from a man between 65 and 80 years old in good health.

The V and J genes are TRBV29-1 and TRBJ1-2; TRBD1 is a possible D gene (6 bases). V was cut by 7 bases and J by 6 bases, with 24 bases left in between. Germline assignment: CDR1 SQVTM and CDR2 ANQGSEA. This CDR3 has 15 residues. This CDR3 reads CSATTPKDSSHGYTF. The CDR3 nucleotides read TGCAGCGCCACAACCCCCAAGGACAGCTCCCATGGCTACACCTTC. The entire variable domain, with the rest obtained from reference TRBV29-1 and TRBJ1-2, is as follows: SAVISQKPSRDICQRGTSLTIQCQVDSQVTMMFWYRQQPGQSLTLIATANQGSEATYESGFVIDKFPISRPNLTFSTLTVSNMSPEDSSIYLCSATTPKDSSHGYTFGSGTRLTVV.

This clonotype was counted between two and nine times. V usage is TRBV12-3 or TRBV12-4 and J usage is TRBJ2-3; the match to TRBD1 covers 9 bases. This CDR3 comprises 14 residues. J gave up 6 bases and V 7 bases, and 8 bases lay outside the gene matches. The chain's CDR3 is CASNPQGASDTQYF. The CDR3 DNA is TGTGCCAGCAACCCACAGGGGGCAAGCGATACGCAGTATTTT.

This rearrangement joins TRBV7-9 to TRBJ1-3; D unclear. Germline CDR1 and CDR2: SEHNR and FQNEAQ (reference sequence). CDR3 size: 14 residues. Trimming left V 1 base short and J 8 bases short, with 12 bases between. The CDR3 region has the DNA TGTGCCAGCAGCTTAGGGAGGGTACAGCACACCATATATTTT. Translating it yields CASSLGRVQHTIYF.

The rearrangement joins TRBV19 to TRBJ1-6; D uncertain. From germline, CDR1 is LNHDA and CDR2 SQIVND (reference sequence). Between the trimmed V and J ends, which lost 1 base and 7 bases, there was a span of 8 bases. The CDR3 is made up of 14 amino acids. Here the CDR3 DNA reads TGTGCCAGTAGTATAGCCTCCCCGAATTCACCCCTCCACTTT. It codes for CASSIASPNSPLHF.

The chain is built from TRBV5-1 and TRBJ1-4; D is undetermined. This CDR3 is built from 15 residues. The ends were cut back, 1 base at V and 8 bases at J, with 15 bases in the middle. Germline values: CDR1 SGHRS, CDR2 YFSETQ. CDR3 sequence (DNA): TGCGCCAGCAGCTTGCTCCCGGGGAACGGAGAAAAACTGTTTTTT. Translation gives CASSLLPGNGEKLFF.

J is TRBJ2-1 and V is TRBV24-1, with 7 nucleotides matching TRBD2. J gave up 3 bases and V 5 bases, and 3 bases lay outside the gene matches. The CDR3 runs to 14 residues. Looked up from germline, CDR1 is KGHDR and CDR2 is SFDVKD. The CDR3 protein is CATSGRERYNEQFF. CDR3 nucleotide sequence: TGTGCCACCAGTGGGCGGGAGCGCTACAATGAGCAGTTCTTC.

This chain uses TRBV5-1 with TRBJ2-1; TRBD1 matches at 10 bases. With V trimmed by 5 bases and J by 3 bases, 5 bases remained unmatched. Germline lookup yields CDR1 SGHRS and CDR2 YFSETQ. CDR3 length: 15 residues. The CDR3: CASRRGTGDYNEQFF. DNA of the CDR3: TGCGCCAGCAGACGCGGGACAGGGGACTACAATGAGCAGTTCTTC. Full variable domain (missing parts from reference TRBV5-1 and TRBJ2-1): KAGVTQTPRYLIKTRGQQVTLSCSPISGHRSVSWYQQTPGQGLQFLFEYFSETQRNKGNFPGRFSGRQFSNSRSEMNVSTLELGDSALYLCASRRGTGDYNEQFFGPGTRLTVL.

The chain combines TRBV7-9 with TRBJ1-5; D not certain. Trimming cost V 5 bases and J 5 bases, with 7 bases left between them. Germline V gene data show CDR1 as SEHNR and CDR2 as FQNEAQ (reference sequence). CDR3 length: 12 amino acids. CDR3 nucleotides: TGTGCCAGCAGCCTTATCGATCAGCCCCAGCATTTT. Amino acid sequence: CASSLIDQPQHF.

V is TRBV9 and J is TRBJ2-1, with 7 bases fitting TRBD2. The CDR3 runs 18 residues. Germline V gives CDR1 SGDLS, CDR2 YYNGEE. V trimming: 3 bases; J trimming: 0 bases; junction bases outside the gene matches: 12. CDR3 residues: CASSAEGLAGSSYNEQFF. The CDR3, as DNA: TGTGCCAGCAGCGCGGAGGGGTTAGCGGGTAGCTCCTACAATGAGCAGTTCTTC.

This clonotype has more than one count but fewer than ten. This chain uses TRBV7-2 with TRBJ2-3, with a tentative D call TRBD2 (6 bases). The CDR3 covers 14 residues. Trimming pared 0 bases from V and 4 bases from J, leaving 8 bases between. CDR1 SGHTA and CDR2 FQGNSA come from the germline V gene. As DNA, the CDR3 is TGTGCCAGCAGCTTAGCGGGAGGTTCAGATACGCAGTATTTT. This gives the protein CASSLAGGSDTQYF.

This clonotype appeared many times. The junction shows a germline mismatch at one end, possibly a read error. The V gene is TRBV7-8, the J gene TRBJ2-3; TRBD2 aligns across 8 bases. The CDR3 length is 12 residues. Germline lookup yields CDR1 SGHVS and CDR2 FQNEAQ. CDR3: CASSLAGSTQYF. CDR3 bases: TGTGCCAGCAGCCTAGCGGGCAGTACGCAGTATTTT.

The chain has TRBV5-1 and TRBJ2-5; 9 positions agree with TRBD1. CDR1 and CDR2 from the germline V gene are SGHRS and YFSETQ. This CDR3 comprises 15 residues. The V gene end was trimmed by 4 bases and the J gene end by 1 base; junction bases not matched to a gene: 5. CDR3 sequence (DNA): TGCGCCAGCAGCGGAGGGACAGGGTCCCAAGAGACCCAGTACTTC. Amino acid sequence: CASSGGTGSQETQYF.

This clonotype has a handful of counts. J is TRBJ1-1 and V is TRBV25-1; 7 bases map to TRBD1. The CDR3 sequence is 13 residues long. Germline lookup yields CDR1 MGHDK and CDR2 SYGVNS. Trimming removed 4 bases from V and 6 bases from J; junction bases left unmatched: 5. CDR3 protein: CASSGRGLPEAFF. The CDR3 DNA is TGTGCCAGCAGTGGCAGGGGGTTGCCTGAAGCTTTCTTT. Supplemented by reference TRBV25-1 and TRBJ1-1, the full variable domain reads EADIYQTPRYLVIGTGKKITLECSQTMGHDKMYWYQQDPGMELHLIHYSYGVNSTEKGDLSSESTVSRIRTEHFPLTLESARPSHTSQYLCASSGRGLPEAFFGQGTRLTVV.

Only a few counts were recorded for this clonotype. The chain combines TRBV10-3 with TRBJ1-1, with D perhaps TRBD1 (6 bases). In germline, CDR1 is ENHRY, CDR2 SYGVKD. V lost 6 bases and J 3 bases, leaving 17 bases between the germline ends. This CDR3 has 15 residues. CDR3 bases: TGTGCCATCAGCCAACCTGGAGGGGGGGACACTGAAGCTTTCTTT. Protein sequence: CAISQPGGGDTEAFF.

The CDR3: CASSFGLGYTF. The CDR3 DNA sequence: TGTGCCAGCAGTTTCGGATTGGGCTACACCTTC. The V and J genes are TRBV28 and TRBJ1-2; D gene ambiguous. Germline CDR1 MDHEN, CDR2 SYDVKM. The CDR3 loop spans 11 amino acids. Trimming left V 3 bases short and J 8 bases short, with 7 bases between.

This clonotype turned up a few times. The chain carries TRBV27 and TRBJ2-5; the D gene could be TRBD1 or TRBD2 (5 bases each). TRBJ2-1 matches the DNA end more closely, so the J call is doubtful. The length of the CDR3 is 13 residues. Looked up from germline, CDR1 is MNHEY and CDR2 is SMNVEV (reference sequence). The chain's CDR3 is CASSLGWGYEQFF. CDR3 bases: TGTGCCAGCAGTTTAGGTTGGGGGTATGAGCAGTTCTTC.

The chain links TRBV28 to TRBJ2-4; the D gene is possibly TRBD2 (6 bases). From germline, CDR1 is MDHEN and CDR2 SYDVKM. The V and J ends lost 4 bases and 2 bases respectively, with 12 bases between them. There are 15 residues in the CDR3. Here the CDR3 reads CASSSSRDSKNIQYF. The CDR3 DNA follows: TGTGCCAGCAGTTCGTCACGGGACTCCAAAAACATTCAGTACTTC. Drawing the rest from reference TRBV28 and TRBJ2-4, the complete variable domain is DVKVTQSSRYLVKRTGEKVFLECVQDMDHENMFWYRQDPGLGLRLIYFSYDVKMKEKGDIPEGYSVSREKKERFSLILESASTNQTSMYLCASSSSRDSKNIQYFGAGTRLSVL.

This clonotype was counted between two and nine times. This chain links TRBV10-3 with TRBJ2-5, with D possibly called TRBD1 or TRBD2 (6 bases each). V lost 2 bases, J lost 2 bases, and 12 bases lay in between. The CDR3 runs to 15 residues. CDR1 and CDR2 from the germline V gene are ENHRY and SYGVKD. As DNA, the CDR3 is TGTGCCATCAGTGAGAGGGGGACTGATCAAGAGACCCAGTACTTC. This codes for CAISERGTDQETQYF.

The rearrangement links TRBV20-1 to TRBJ2-5; 7 nucleotides line up with TRBD1. V trimming: 5 bases; J trimming: 5 bases; junction bases outside the gene matches: 5. CDR1 is DFQATT and CDR2 is SNEGSKA in the germline V gene (reference sequence). The CDR3 totals 12 residues. CDR3 in amino acids: CSAHDRDETQYF. The CDR3 DNA follows: TGCAGTGCTCACGACAGGGATGAGACCCAGTACTTC.

This clonotype appeared a few times. The chain has TRBV7-2 and TRBJ2-5; D may be TRBD1 or TRBD2 (5 bases each). Gene TRBJ2-7 matches the end of the DNA better, so the J call may be wrong. There are 15 residues in the CDR3. The germline V gene has CDR1 SGHTA and CDR2 FQGNSA. Written as DNA, the CDR3 is TGTGCCAGCAGTCCTCGGGACCTCTCACCTTACGAGCAGTACGTC. Its translation: CASSPRDLSPYEQYV.

This clonotype was detected a few times. The chain links TRBV13 to TRBJ2-3; weak D call: TRBD1 (5 bases). The germline gives CDR1 PRHDT, CDR2 FYEKMQ (reference sequence). With 2 bases removed from V and 3 bases from J, the gap between germline ends came to 12 bases. CDR3 length: 15 amino acids. CDR3 DNA sequence: TGTGCCAGCAGCTTAACTGGGCCAGGGACAGATACGCAGTATTTT. Translating gives CASSLTGPGTDTQYF.

The chain has TRBV29-1 and TRBJ2-3; a possible D gene is TRBD2 (5 bases). The CDR3 runs to 16 residues. CDR1 SQVTM and CDR2 ANQGSEA come from the germline V gene. V was clipped by 1 base and J by 6 bases, with 20 bases between them. CDR3 DNA: TGCAGCGTTGAAGGTGAGGGTATGCTGGTGCTGGATACGCAGTATTTT. Encoded protein: CSVEGEGMLVLDTQYF.